The present T cell receptor beta chain was sequenced within a study of blood T cells in healthy people across ages. This CDR3 is 19 amino acids long. Germline CDR1 and CDR2: LNHNV and YYDKDF (reference sequence). Researchers collected about 9.6 milliliters of peripheral blood from every single donor. With each sample, at least 5 micrograms of total RNA were extracted. This clonotype has just a few counts. Its antigen is not known. An end of the junction does not agree with germline; a read error may underlie this. Then a second PCR, running roughly 6 to 12 cycles, was carried out with a sample-barcoded 5' primer and a J-beta primer mix. TCRdb fed the 5' RACE reads into MiXCR, producing one record per CDR3 protein. Among some 1.4 million distinct CDR3 sequences listed, approximately 38% were seen once. Broader study findings: TCR beta diversity, measured per million T cells, fell in a roughly linear way with age.

The chain couples TRBV15 to TRBJ2-7, with TRBD2 identical over 9 bases. The J call may be wrong; the DNA end is better matched by TRBJ2-5. This receptor was taken from a woman between 18 and 29 years old in good health. Sequenced material: blood. The CDR3 loop is CVTSRDREGVAGVLGTQYF. The DNA for the CDR3 is TGTGTCACCAGCAGAGATCGAGAGGGGGTAGCGGGGGTCCTGGGGACCCAGTACTTC.